Sequencing of this T cell receptor (beta chain) was carried out in a study of blood T cell repertoires in COVID-19. Using immunoSEQ multiplex PCR, the repertoire was profiled, and TCRdb retains in-frame clones only, with some absent. The sample shows 200,000 to 300,000 clones, approximately 86% of them seen only once. Trimming left V 4 bases short and J 0 bases short, with 4 bases between. From germline, CDR1 is SGHDN and CDR2 FVKESK. This CDR3 region has 12 residues. The sample comprised peripheral blood. The TCR sequence derives from an older woman who had recovered from COVID-19. This rearrangement joins TRBV14 to TRBJ2-7; the D is unclear. The CDR3 here is CASSPSSYEQYF. CDR3 nucleotide sequence: TGTGCCAGCAGCCCGAGCTCCTACGAGCAGTACTTC. The whole variable domain, remainder taken from reference TRBV14 and TRBJ2-7, is EAGVTQFPSHSVIEKGQTVTLRCDPISGHDNLYWYRRVMGKEIKFLLHFVKESKQDESGMPNNRFLAERTGGTYSTLKVQPAELEDSGVYFCASSPSSYEQYFGPGTRLTVT.